The 11 T cell receptor beta chains reported below all come from one sample, sequenced in a study of blood T cell repertoires in COVID-19. Method: immunoSEQ multiplex PCR; TCRdb's copy keeps in-frame clones and lacks some. Found here are fewer than 85,000 clones, around nine tenths of them singletons; the top ten hold roughly 5.4%. Sequenced: peripheral blood. These receptors were taken from a man aged 60 to 69 with acute or convalescent COVID-19.

This CDR3 reads CASSRDSRWTEAFF. CDR3 DNA: TGTGCCAGCAGTAGGGACAGCCGGTGGACTGAAGCTTTCTTT. The chain carries TRBV2 and TRBJ1-1, with 7 nucleotides matching TRBD1. This CDR3 region has 14 residues. J gave up 5 bases and V 5 bases, and 8 bases lay outside the gene matches. In germline, CDR1 is SNHLY, CDR2 FYNNEI.

V is TRBV2 and J is TRBJ1-1; TRBD1 matches 8 bases. Germline CDR1 and CDR2: SNHLY and FYNNEI. CDR3 size: 14 residues. The junction had 8 bases not matched to a gene; V was cut back by 7 bases and J by 4 bases. The CDR3 region has the DNA TGTGCCAGCAACTCAGGGGGCTGGGGCACTGAAGCTTTCTTT. Its translation: CASNSGGWGTEAFF.

The V gene is TRBV21-1, the J gene TRBJ1-2; TRBD1, the table's D call, lacks a check against the DNA. TRBV21-1 is a recognized pseudogene. This CDR3 is built from 15 residues. CDR3 coding DNA: TGTGCCAGCAGCAAATTAGAGGGGGCGCCGGGTGGCTACACCTTC. Protein product: CASSKLEGAPGGYTF.

The chain is built from TRBV13 and TRBJ2-7; D not certain. The V gene's germline CDR1 is PRHDT and CDR2 FYEKMQ (reference sequence). V lost 3 bases, J lost 0 bases, and 6 bases lay in between. The CDR3 totals 13 residues. CDR3 residues: CASSFGSSYEQYF. CDR3 in DNA: TGTGCCAGCAGCTTCGGGTCCTCCTACGAGCAGTACTTC.

The CDR3 nucleotides read TGTGCCAGGGGAGGTGCAACTAATGAAAAACTGTTTTTT. Translated, it gives CARGGATNEKLFF. This chain links TRBV6-4 with TRBJ1-4; D gene uncertain. Trimming pared 9 bases from V and 0 bases from J, leaving 8 bases between. Germline CDR1 MRHNA, CDR2 SNTAGT. The CDR3 extends over 13 amino acids.

The V call is TRBV14, the J call TRBJ2-1; 7 bases line up with TRBD1. V was clipped by 3 bases and J by 1 base; unmatched bases: 3. This CDR3 contains 15 residues. The germline CDR1 and CDR2 sequences are SGHDN and FVKESK. The CDR3 nucleotides read TGTGCCAGCAGCCAGGGCAGGGGGTCCTACAATGAGCAGTTCTTC. Translated: CASSQGRGSYNEQFF.

The gene calls are TRBV5-8 and TRBJ1-2, with D tentatively TRBD1 (5 bases). CDR3 length equals 14 residues. Per the germline V gene, CDR1 is SGHTS and CDR2 is YDEGEE. Trimming removed 4 bases at V and 1 base at J, with 11 bases between. The CDR3 reads CASSLTDINYGYTF. CDR3 nucleotide sequence: TGTGCCAGCAGCCTGACGGACATTAACTATGGCTACACCTTC.

The rearrangement uses TRBV6-1 and TRBJ1-1, with D possibly TRBD1 on 5 matching bases. The germline gives CDR1 MNHNS, CDR2 SASEGT. Trimming left V 0 bases short and J 10 bases short, with 12 bases between. The CDR3 spans 13 residues. This CDR3 is CASSEAGRERAFF. Written as DNA, the CDR3 is TGTGCCAGCAGTGAAGCGGGGCGGGAACGAGCTTTCTTT.

The chain is built from TRBV18 and TRBJ2-1, with D possibly being TRBD2 (6 bases). This CDR3 comprises 16 residues. The V end was cut by 2 bases, the J end by 6 bases, with 17 bases between. Germline CDR1 is KGHSH and CDR2 is LQKENI. CDR3 amino acids: CASSPLGSHGSNEQFF. In DNA form, the CDR3 reads TGTGCCAGCTCACCATTGGGGTCCCACGGGAGCAATGAGCAGTTCTTC.

V usage is TRBV28 and J usage is TRBJ2-3; D possibly corresponds to TRBD2 (7 bases). This CDR3 is built from 15 residues. Germline assignment: CDR1 MDHEN and CDR2 SYDVKM. The V and J ends lost 2 bases and 3 bases respectively, with 12 bases between them. CDR3 sequence (DNA): TGTGCCAGCAGTTTAGGGGGGGCAAGTACAGATACGCAGTATTTT. It yields the protein CASSLGGASTDTQYF.

The J gene is TRBJ2-7, the V gene TRBV24-1; 7 bases line up with TRBD1. V dropped 7 bases and J dropped 3; count of bases not matched to a gene: 5. CDR1 is KGHDR, CDR2 SFDVKD, per germline. The CDR3 is 13 residues long. CDR3 amino acids: CATRQGWSYEQYF. The DNA of the CDR3 is TGTGCCACCAGACAGGGGTGGAGCTACGAGCAGTACTTC.